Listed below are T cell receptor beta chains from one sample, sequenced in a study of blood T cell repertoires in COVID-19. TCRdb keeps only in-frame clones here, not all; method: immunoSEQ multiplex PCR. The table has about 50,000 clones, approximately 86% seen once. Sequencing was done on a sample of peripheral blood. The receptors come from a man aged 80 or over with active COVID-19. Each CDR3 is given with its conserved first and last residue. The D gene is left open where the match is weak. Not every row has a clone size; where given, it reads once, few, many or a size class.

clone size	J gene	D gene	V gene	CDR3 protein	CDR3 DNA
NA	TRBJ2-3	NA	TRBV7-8	CASSLATVADTQYF	TGTGCCAGCAGCTTAGCTACGGTAGCGGATACGCAGTATTTT
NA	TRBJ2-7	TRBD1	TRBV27	CASSLREGGVRIRREQYF	TGTGCCAGCAGTTTAAGGGAAGGGGGCGTTCGGATTAGACGCGAGCAGTACTTC
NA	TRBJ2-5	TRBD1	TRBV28	CASSPPTGGQETQYF	TGTGCCAGCAGTCCACCGACAGGGGGGCAAGAGACCCAGTACTTC
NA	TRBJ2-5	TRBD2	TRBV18	CASSPPSLAGETQYF	TGTGCCAGCTCACCGCCCTCACTAGCGGGAGAGACCCAGTACTTC
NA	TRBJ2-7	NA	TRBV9	CASSVGEGVYEQYF	TGTGCCAGCAGCGTAGGAGAGGGAGTCTACGAGCAGTACTTC
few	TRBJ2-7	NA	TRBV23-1	CASSRHREYF	TGCGCCAGCAGTCGCCACAGAGAGTACTTC
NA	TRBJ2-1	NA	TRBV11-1	CASSLPRTSEQFF	TGTGCCAGCAGCTTACCCCGGACTTCTGAGCAGTTCTTC
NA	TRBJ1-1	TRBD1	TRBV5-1	CASSLLGTVNTEAFF	TGCGCCAGCAGCCTGCTTGGGACAGTGAACACTGAAGCTTTCTTT
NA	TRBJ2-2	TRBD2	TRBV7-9	CASSLGLAGGWNTGELFF	TGTGCCAGCAGCTTGGGACTAGCGGGAGGCTGGAACACCGGGGAGCTGTTTTTT
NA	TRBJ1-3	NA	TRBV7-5	CVRSLTLGGRNTIYF	TGTGTCAGAAGCTTAACTTTAGGGGGACGAAACACCATATATTTT
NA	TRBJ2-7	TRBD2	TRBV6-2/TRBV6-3	CASSYSGGGSYEQYF	TGTGCCAGCAGTTACTCTGGCGGGGGCTCCTACGAGCAGTACTTC
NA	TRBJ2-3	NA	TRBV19	CASSSAPLRDTQYF	TGTGCCAGTAGTTCCGCACCGCTTAGAGATACGCAGTATTTT
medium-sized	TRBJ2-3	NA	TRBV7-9	CASSSMRGLEVRGDTQYF	TGTGCCAGCAGCTCCATGAGGGGACTGGAGGTGCGGGGAGATACGCAGTATTTT
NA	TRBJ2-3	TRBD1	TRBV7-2	CASRPGTGYLTDTQYF	TGTGCCAGCAGACCCGGGACAGGGTATCTTACAGATACGCAGTATTTT
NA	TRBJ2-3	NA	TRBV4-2	CASSQDQGGPASTDTQYF	TGTGCCAGCAGCCAAGATCAGGGAGGCCCAGCAAGCACAGATACGCAGTATTTT
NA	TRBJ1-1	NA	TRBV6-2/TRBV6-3	CASSYRAGSKGAFF	TGTGCCAGCAGTTACCGGGCAGGGTCGAAGGGAGCTTTCTTT
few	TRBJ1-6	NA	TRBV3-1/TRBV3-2	CASSQGGAGSYNSPLHF	TGTGCCAGCAGCCAAGGTGGGGCAGGCTCCTATAATTCACCCCTCCACTTT
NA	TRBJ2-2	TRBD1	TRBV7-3	CASSSGTANTGELFF	TGTGCCAGCAGCTCCGGGACAGCGAACACCGGGGAGCTGTTTTTT
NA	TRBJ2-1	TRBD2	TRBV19	CASSILAGESSYNEQFF	TGTGCCAGTAGTATACTAGCGGGAGAGAGCTCCTACAATGAGCAGTTCTTC
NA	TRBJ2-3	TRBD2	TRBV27	CASRHIAGTYF	TGTGCCAGCAGGCATATAGCGGGAACATATTTT
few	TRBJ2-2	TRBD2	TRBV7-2	CASSFGTTTGELFF	TGTGCCAGCAGCTTCGGGACTACCACCGGGGAGCTGTTTTTT
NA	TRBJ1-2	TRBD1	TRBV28	CASSAGQGAWSVYGYTF	TGTGCCAGCAGTGCGGGACAGGGGGCGTGGAGCGTTTATGGCTACACCTTC
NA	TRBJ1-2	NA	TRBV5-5	CASSLLQGSSRGYTF	TGTGCCAGCAGCTTGTTGCAGGGGTCCTCGCGTGGCTACACCTTC
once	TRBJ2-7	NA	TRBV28	CASSKAGSSYEQYF	TGTGCCAGCAGTAAGGCAGGGTCCTCCTACGAGCAGTACTTC
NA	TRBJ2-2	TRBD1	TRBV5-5	CASSPGAGGITGELFF	TGTGCCAGCAGCCCGGGGGCAGGGGGCATCACCGGGGAGCTGTTTTTT
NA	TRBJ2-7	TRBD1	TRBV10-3	CAISVRDRLTSYEQYF	TGTGCCATCAGTGTTCGGGACAGGCTTACCTCCTACGAGCAGTACTTC